This paragraph reports one T cell receptor beta chain. The antigen is not known. The data belong to a study of graft-versus-host responses after intestinal transplantation. Study conclusions and caveats: Early after transplant, HvG declines were associated with peak levels of circulating GvH clones.

Some clones are missing from TCRdb's copy, which holds only in-frame ones; the method was immunoSEQ multiplex PCR. Of around 130,000 clones listed, roughly 92% are singletons. V shed 4 bases and J 3 bases; nucleotides not matched to a gene: 4. The germline V gene encodes CDR1 SGHAT and CDR2 FQNNGV. This CDR3 is built from 16 residues. The source of this sequence is a human donor who received an intestinal transplant. The rearrangement uses TRBV11-2 and TRBJ2-1; 12 bases are a match to TRBD2. The sample consisted of unstimulated CD4+ T cells sorted from spleen or lymph node cells, taken before intestinal transplant. CDR3 sequence: CASSWGLAGVYNEQFF. In nucleotides, the CDR3 is TGTGCCAGCAGCTGGGGACTAGCGGGCGTCTACAATGAGCAGTTCTTC.